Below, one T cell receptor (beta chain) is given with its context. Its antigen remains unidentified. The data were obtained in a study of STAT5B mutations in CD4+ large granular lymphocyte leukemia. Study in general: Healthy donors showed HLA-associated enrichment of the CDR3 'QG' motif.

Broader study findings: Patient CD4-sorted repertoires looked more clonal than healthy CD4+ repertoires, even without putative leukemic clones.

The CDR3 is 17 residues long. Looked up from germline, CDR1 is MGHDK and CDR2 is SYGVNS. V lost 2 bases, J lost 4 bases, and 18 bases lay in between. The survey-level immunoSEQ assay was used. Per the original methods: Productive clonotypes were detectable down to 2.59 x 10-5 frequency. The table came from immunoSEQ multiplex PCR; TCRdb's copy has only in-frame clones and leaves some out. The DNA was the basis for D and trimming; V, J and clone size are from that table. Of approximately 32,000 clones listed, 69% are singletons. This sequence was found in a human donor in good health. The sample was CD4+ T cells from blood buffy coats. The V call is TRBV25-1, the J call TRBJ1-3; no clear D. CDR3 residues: CASSEAGVDRLGNTIYF. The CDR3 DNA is TGTGCCAGCAGTGAAGCTGGGGTAGATAGGTTGGGAAACACCATATATTTT. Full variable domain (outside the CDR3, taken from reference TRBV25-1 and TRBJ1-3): EADIYQTPRYLVIGTGKKITLECSQTMGHDKMYWYQQDPGMELHLIHYSYGVNSTEKGDLSSESTVSRIRTEHFPLTLESARPSHTSQYLCASSEAGVDRLGNTIYFGEGSWLTVV.